A selection of T cell receptor gamma chains follows, all from one sample in a study of gamma-delta T cells after stem cell transplantation. TCRdb reapplied CATT to the RT-PCR reads. The table shows 350 to 450 gamma-chain clones, with approximately 50% occurring only once. The sequenced material came from gamma-delta T cells. The origin of the receptors is a human donor. It is not recorded whose cells these are; they may come from a transplant donor. Each CDR3 is given with its conserved first and last residue. The order of the fields is V gene, J gene, clone size, CDR3 DNA, CDR3 protein. Expanded clones get a size class; other rows say once, few or many, or leave the size out.

>TRGV2|TRGJ1/TRGJ2|few
TGTGCCACCTGGGACGGGCACATCCGGGATTATAAGAAACTCTTT
CATWDGHIRDYKKLF
>TRGV2|TRGJP2|hyperexpanded
TGTGCCACCTGGGACGGGATAAGTAGTGATTGGATCAAGACGTTT
CATWDGISSDWIKTF
>TRGV8|TRGJ1/TRGJ2|few
TGTGCCACCTGGGATAGATATCTGGGCAAGAAACTCTTT
CATWDRYLGKKLF
>TRGV2|TRGJ1/TRGJ2|hyperexpanded
TGTGCCACCTGGGACGAAACTTCGAATTATTATAAGAAACTCTTT
CATWDETSNYYKKLF
>TRGV9|TRGJ1/TRGJ2|-
TGTGCCTTGTGGGAGGTGTTACATTCTAATTATAATAAACTCTTT
CALWEVLHSNYNKLF
>TRGV2|TRGJP1|-
TGTGCCACCTGGGACGGGCCGATTGGTACTGGTTGGTTCAAGATATTT
CATWDGPIGTGWFKIF
>TRGV9|TRGJ1/TRGJ2|-
TGTGCCTTGTGGGCAGGTTATAAGAAACTCTTT
CALWAGYKKLF
>TRGV2|TRGJP1|-
TGTGCCACCTGGGACGGGCCGATTGTTACTGGTTGGTTCAAGATATTT
CATWDGPIVTGWFKIF
>TRGV9|TRGJP1|-
TGTGCCTTGTGGGAGGTGCGAGGTAATACCACTGGTTGGTTCAAGATATTT
CALWEVRGNTTGWFKIF
>TRGV9|TRGJ1/TRGJ2|-
TGTGCCTTGTGGGAGGTCCCGTCGGATGGGTATAAGAAACTCTTT
CALWEVPSDGYKKLF
>TRGV4|TRGJP1|few
TGTGCCACCTGGGATGGCCATACCACTGGTTGGTTCAAGATATTT
CATWDGHTTGWFKIF
>TRGV9|TRGJ1/TRGJ2|-
TGTGCCTTGTGGGAGGTGCGCGAGGAGCCACTCTTT
CALWEVREEPLF
>TRGV3|TRGJ1/TRGJ2|hyperexpanded
TGTGCCACCTGGGACAGGCGAAATTATAAGAAACTCTTT
CATWDRRNYKKLF
>TRGV9|TRGJ1/TRGJ2|-
TGTGCCTTGTGGGAGGCGCGAGAGGAGAAACTCTTT
CALWEAREEKLF
>TRGV3|TRGJ1/TRGJ2|hyperexpanded
TGTGCCACCTGGGAGACTTCTTATTATAAGAAACTCTTT
CATWETSYYKKLF
>TRGV2|TRGJ1/TRGJ2|-
TGTGCCACCTGGGACGGAATCTATTATAAGAAACTCTTT
CATWDGIYYKKLF
>TRGV8|TRGJ1/TRGJ2|large
TGTGCCACCTGGGATCTTCCGAATTATTATAAGAAACTCTTT
CATWDLPNYYKKLF
>TRGV8|TRGJP1|-
TGTGCCACCTGGTGGGATAGGTGGTTCAAGATATTT
CATWWDRWFKIF
>TRGV9|TRGJ1/TRGJ2|few
TGTGCCTTGTGGGAGGAGAATTATTATAAGAAACTCTTT
CALWEENYYKKLF
>TRGV9|TRGJP|hyperexpanded
TGTGCCTTGTGGGAGATCCAAGAGTTGGGCAAAAAAATCAAGGTATTT
CALWEIQELGKKIKVF
>TRGV9|TRGJP|hyperexpanded
TGTGCCTTGTGGGAGGTGCAAGAGTTGGGCAAAAAAATCAAGGTATTT
CALWEVQELGKKIKVF
>TRGV3|TRGJ1/TRGJ2|few
TGTGCCACCTGGGACGGTAGTAAGAAACTCTTT
CATWDGSKKLF
>TRGV3|TRGJ1/TRGJ2|few
TGTGCCACCTGGGACAGGCCTCCTTTGGAGAAACTCTTT
CATWDRPPLEKLF
>TRGV8|TRGJP1|large
TGTGCCACCTGGTCATATACCACTGGTTGGTTCAAGATATTT
CATWSYTTGWFKIF
>TRGV9|TRGJ1/TRGJ2|few
TGTGCCTTGTGGACCTCCCTCTTGAATTATAAGAAACTCTTT
CALWTSLLNYKKLF
>TRGV9|TRGJP|-
TGTGCCTTGTGGGAGGTGGAAGAGTTGGGCAAAAAAATCAAGGTATTT
CALWEVEELGKKIKVF
>TRGV8|TRGJ1/TRGJ2|-
TGTGCCACTTTTCTAGAGTATAAGAAACTCTTT
CATFLEYKKLF
>TRGV8|TRGJ1/TRGJ2|few
TGTGCCACCTGGGCCCGTTATTATAAGAAACTCTTT
CATWARYYKKLF
>TRGV4|TRGJ1/TRGJ2|large
TGTGCCACCTGGGATGGCATTAATTATTATAAGAAACTCTTT
CATWDGINYYKKLF
>TRGV9|TRGJ1/TRGJ2|hyperexpanded
TGTGCCTTGTGGGAGGTGTTAAATTATAATTATAAGAAACTCTTT
CALWEVLNYNYKKLF
>TRGV4|TRGJP2|-
TGTGCCACCTGGGGATATAGTAGTGATTGGATCAAGACGTTT
CATWGYSSDWIKTF
>TRGV9|TRGJP|few
TGTGCCTTGTGGGAGGTGCGGGAGTTGGGCAAAAAAATCAAGGTATTT
CALWEVRELGKKIKVF